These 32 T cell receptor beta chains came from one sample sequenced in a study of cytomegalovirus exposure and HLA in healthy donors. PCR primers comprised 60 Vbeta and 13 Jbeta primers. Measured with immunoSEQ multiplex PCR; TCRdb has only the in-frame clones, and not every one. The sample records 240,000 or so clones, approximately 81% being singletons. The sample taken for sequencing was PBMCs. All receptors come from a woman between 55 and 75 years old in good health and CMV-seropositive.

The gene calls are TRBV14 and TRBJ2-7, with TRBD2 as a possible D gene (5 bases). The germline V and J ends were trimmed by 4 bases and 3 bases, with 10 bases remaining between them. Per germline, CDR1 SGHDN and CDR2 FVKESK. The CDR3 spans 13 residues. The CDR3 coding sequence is TGTGCCAGCAGCCCGGGAAGCGTCTACGAGCAGTACTTC. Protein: CASSPGSVYEQYF.

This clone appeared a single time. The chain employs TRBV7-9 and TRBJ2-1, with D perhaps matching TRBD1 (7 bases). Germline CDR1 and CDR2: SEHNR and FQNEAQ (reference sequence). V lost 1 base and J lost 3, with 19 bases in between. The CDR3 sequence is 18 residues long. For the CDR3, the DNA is TGTGCCAGCAGCTTAGGCCGGGGGTGGGACAGCAACTACAATGAGCAGTTCTTC. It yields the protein CASSLGRGWDSNYNEQFF.

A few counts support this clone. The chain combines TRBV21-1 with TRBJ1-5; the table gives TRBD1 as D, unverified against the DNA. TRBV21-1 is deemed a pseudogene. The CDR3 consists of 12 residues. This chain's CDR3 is CASNGQGWPQHF. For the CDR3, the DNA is TGTGCCAGCAATGGACAGGGCTGGCCCCAGCATTTT.

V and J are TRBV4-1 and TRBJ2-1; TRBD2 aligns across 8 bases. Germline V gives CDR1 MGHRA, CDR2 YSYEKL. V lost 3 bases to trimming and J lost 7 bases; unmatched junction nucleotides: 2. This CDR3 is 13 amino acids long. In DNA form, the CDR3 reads TGCGCCAGCAGCCAGGGACTAGAGAATGAGCAGTTCTTC. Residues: CASSQGLENEQFF.

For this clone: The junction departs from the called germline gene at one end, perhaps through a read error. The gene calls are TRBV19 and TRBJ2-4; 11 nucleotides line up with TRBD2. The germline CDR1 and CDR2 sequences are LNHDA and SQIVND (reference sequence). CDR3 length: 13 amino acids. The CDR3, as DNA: TGTGCCAGTAGTATAGACATAGCGGGAGGGCCGGAGTTC. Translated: CASSIDIAGGPEF.

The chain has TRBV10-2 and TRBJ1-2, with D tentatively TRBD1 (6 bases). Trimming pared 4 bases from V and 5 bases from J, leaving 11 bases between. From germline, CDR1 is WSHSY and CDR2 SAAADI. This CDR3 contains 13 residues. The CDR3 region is CASSADRKYGYTF. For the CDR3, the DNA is TGCGCCAGCAGTGCTGACAGGAAGTATGGCTACACCTTC.

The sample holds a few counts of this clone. CDR3 sequence reads: CASSDWLAKNIQYF. CDR3 sequence (DNA): TGTGCCAGCAGTGACTGGCTAGCCAAAAACATTCAGTACTTC. This sequence joins TRBV6-1 and TRBJ2-4; D is unresolved. Between the trimmed V and J ends, which lost 3 bases and 0 bases, there was a span of 6 bases. From germline, CDR1 is MNHNS and CDR2 SASEGT. The CDR3 is 14 residues long.

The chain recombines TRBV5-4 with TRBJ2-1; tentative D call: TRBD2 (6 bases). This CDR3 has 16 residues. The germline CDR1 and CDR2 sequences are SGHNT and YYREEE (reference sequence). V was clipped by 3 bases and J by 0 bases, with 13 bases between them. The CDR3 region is CASSSRDSSSYNEQFF. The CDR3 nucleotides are TGTGCCAGCAGCTCCCGGGACTCGAGCTCCTACAATGAGCAGTTCTTC.

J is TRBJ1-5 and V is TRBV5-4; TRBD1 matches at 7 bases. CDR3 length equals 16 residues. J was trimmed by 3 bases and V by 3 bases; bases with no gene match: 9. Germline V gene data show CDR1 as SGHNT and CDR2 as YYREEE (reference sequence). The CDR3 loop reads CASSYRSGTVNQPQHF. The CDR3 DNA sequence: TGTGCCAGCAGCTACCGCTCCGGGACAGTCAATCAGCCCCAGCATTTT.

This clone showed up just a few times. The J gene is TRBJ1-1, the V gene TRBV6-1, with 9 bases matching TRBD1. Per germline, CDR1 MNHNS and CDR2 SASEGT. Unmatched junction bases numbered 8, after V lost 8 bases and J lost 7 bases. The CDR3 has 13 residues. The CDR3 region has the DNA TGTGCCAGCGAGCTACAGGGGGCCCTTGAAGCTTTCTTT. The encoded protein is CASELQGALEAFF.

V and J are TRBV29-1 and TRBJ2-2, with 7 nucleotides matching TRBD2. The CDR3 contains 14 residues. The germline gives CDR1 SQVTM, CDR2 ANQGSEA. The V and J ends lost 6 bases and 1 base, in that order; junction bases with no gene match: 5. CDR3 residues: CSVASSGNTGELFF. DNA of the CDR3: TGCAGCGTAGCATCTAGCGGGAACACCGGGGAGCTGTTTTTT.

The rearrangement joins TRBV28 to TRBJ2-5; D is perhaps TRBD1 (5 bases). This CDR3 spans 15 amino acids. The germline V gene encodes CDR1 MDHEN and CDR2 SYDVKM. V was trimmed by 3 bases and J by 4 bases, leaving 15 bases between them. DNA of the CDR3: TGTGCCAGCAGTTTTAGAAGGGGTGGCCTAGAGACCCAGTACTTC. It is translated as CASSFRRGGLETQYF.

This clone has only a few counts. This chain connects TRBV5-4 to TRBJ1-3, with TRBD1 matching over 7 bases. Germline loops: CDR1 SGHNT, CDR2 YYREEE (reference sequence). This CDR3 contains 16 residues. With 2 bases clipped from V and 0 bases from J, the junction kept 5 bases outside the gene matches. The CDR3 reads CASSFMGTVSGNTIYF. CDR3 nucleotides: TGTGCCAGCAGCTTCATGGGGACAGTCTCTGGAAACACCATATATTTT.

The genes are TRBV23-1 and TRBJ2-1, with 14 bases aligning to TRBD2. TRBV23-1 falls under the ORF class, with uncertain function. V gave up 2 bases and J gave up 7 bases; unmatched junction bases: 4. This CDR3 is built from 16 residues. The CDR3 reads CASSQGLAGGGNEQFF. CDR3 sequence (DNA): TGCGCCAGCAGTCAAGGACTAGCGGGAGGAGGGAATGAGCAGTTCTTC.

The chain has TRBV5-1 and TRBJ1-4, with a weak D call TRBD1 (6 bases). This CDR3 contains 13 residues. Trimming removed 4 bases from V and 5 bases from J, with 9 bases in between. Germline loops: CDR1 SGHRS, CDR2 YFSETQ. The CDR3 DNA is TGCGCCAGCAGCCCGGACAGAAATGAAAAACTGTTTTTT. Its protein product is CASSPDRNEKLFF.

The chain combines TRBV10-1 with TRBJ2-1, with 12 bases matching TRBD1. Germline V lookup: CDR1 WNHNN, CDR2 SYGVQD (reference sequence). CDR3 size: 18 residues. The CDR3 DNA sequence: TGCTCCAAGATTAAGGGACAGGGGGCGCCTACAACATACAATGAGCAGTTCTTC. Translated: CSKIKGQGAPTTYNEQFF.

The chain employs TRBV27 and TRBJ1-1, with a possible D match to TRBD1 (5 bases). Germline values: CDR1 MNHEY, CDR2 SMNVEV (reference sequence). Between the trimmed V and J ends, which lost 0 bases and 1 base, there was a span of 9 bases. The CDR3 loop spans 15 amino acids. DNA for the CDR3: TGTGCCAGCAGTTTATCGCGGGGACCGAACACTGAAGCTTTCTTT. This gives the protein CASSLSRGPNTEAFF.

In nucleotides, the CDR3 is TGTGCCAGCAGCTTAGCGGGAAGGGGAAACAACCCGGCTTTCTTT. Its translation: CASSLAGRGNNPAFF. The chain carries TRBV7-9 and TRBJ1-1; D is perhaps TRBD1 (5 bases). V dropped 0 bases and J dropped 11 bases, with 19 bases sitting between them. Germline CDR1 SEHNR, CDR2 FQNEAQ (reference sequence). The CDR3 extends over 15 amino acids.

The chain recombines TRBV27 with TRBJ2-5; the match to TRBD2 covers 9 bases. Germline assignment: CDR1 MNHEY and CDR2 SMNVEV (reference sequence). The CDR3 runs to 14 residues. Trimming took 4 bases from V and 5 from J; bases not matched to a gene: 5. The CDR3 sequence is CASSYRAGGETQYF. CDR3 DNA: TGTGCCAGCAGTTACAGGGCGGGGGGGGAGACCCAGTACTTC.

The CDR3 DNA is TGCGCCAGCAGCGACTACAGGGCAAACTATGGCTACACCTTC. This gives the protein CASSDYRANYGYTF. This rearrangement joins TRBV5-1 to TRBJ1-2, with D perhaps TRBD1 (6 bases). V shed 4 bases and J shed 2 bases, with 12 bases lying between them. The CDR3 extends over 14 amino acids. The germline V gene encodes CDR1 SGHRS and CDR2 YFSETQ.

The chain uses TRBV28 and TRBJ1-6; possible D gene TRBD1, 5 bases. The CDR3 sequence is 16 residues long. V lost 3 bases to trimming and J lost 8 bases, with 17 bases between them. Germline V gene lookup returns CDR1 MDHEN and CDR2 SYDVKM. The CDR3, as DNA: TGTGCCAGCAGTTTCTCGACAGAGAGTGGTTATTCACCCCTCCACTTT. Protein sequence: CASSFSTESGYSPLHF.

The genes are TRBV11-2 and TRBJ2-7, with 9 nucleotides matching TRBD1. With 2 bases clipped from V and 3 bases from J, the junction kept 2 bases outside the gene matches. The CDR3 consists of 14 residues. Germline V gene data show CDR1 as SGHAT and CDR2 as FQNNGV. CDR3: CASSLLDRGYEQYF. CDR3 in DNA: TGTGCCAGCAGCTTACTGGACAGGGGCTACGAGCAGTACTTC.

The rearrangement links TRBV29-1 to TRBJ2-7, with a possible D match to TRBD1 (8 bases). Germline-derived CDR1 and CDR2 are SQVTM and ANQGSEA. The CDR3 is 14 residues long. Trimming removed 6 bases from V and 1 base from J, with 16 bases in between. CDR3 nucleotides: TGCAGCGTCCACAGGGGGGGGTCATCCTACGAGCAGTACTTC. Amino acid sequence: CSVHRGGSSYEQYF.

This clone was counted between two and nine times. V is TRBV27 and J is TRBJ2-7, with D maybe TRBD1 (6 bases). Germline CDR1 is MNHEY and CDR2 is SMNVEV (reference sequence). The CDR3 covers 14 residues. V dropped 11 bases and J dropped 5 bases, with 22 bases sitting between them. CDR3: CAVSPRGSGNEQYF. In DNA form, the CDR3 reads TGTGCCGTTTCCCCCAGGGGAAGCGGCAACGAGCAGTACTTC.

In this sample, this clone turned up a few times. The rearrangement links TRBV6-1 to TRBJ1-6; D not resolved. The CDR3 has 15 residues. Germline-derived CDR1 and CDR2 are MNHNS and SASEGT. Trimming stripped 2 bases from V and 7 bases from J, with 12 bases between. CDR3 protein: CASSEYSPLNSPLHF. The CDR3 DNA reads TGTGCCAGCAGTGAATACAGCCCACTGAATTCACCCCTCCACTTT.

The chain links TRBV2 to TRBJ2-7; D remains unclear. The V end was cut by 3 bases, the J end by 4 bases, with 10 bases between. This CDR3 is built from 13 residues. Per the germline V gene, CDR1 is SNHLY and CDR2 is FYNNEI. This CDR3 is CASSEAPLYEQYF. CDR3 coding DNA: TGTGCCAGCAGTGAGGCCCCTTTATACGAGCAGTACTTC.

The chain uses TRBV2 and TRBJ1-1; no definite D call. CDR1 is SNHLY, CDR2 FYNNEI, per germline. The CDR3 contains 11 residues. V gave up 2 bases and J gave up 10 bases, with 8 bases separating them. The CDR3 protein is CASSESSRAFF. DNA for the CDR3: TGTGCCAGCAGTGAATCGAGCCGAGCTTTCTTT.

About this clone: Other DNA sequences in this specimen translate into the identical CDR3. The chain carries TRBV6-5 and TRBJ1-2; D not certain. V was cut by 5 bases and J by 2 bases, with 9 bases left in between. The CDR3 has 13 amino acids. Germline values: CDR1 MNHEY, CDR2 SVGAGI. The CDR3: CASSEAGNYGYTF. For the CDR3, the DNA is TGTGCCAGCAGTGAGGCGGGAAACTATGGCTACACCTTC.

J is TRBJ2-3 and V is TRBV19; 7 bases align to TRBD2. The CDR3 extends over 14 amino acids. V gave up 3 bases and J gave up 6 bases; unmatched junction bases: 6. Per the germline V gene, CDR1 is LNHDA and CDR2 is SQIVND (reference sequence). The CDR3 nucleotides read TGTGCCAGTAGTATGAGCGGGATAGGGGATACGCAGTATTTT. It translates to CASSMSGIGDTQYF.

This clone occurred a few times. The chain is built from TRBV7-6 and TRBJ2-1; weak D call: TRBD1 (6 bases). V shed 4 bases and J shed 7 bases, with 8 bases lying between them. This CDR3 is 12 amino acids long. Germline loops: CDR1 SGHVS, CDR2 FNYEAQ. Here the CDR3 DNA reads TGTGCCAGCAGCTCTCAGGGGAATGAGCAGTTCTTC. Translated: CASSSQGNEQFF.

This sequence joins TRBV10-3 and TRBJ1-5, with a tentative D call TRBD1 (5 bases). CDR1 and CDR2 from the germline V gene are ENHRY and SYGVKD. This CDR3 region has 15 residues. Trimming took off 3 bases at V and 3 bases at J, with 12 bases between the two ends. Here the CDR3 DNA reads TGTGCCATCAGTGATTCCGGACACTCCAATCAGCCCCAGCATTTT. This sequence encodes CAISDSGHSNQPQHF.

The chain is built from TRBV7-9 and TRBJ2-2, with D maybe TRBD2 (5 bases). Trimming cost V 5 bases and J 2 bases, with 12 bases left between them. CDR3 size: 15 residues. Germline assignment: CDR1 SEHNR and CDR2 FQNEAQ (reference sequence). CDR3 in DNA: TGTGCCAGCAGCCTCAATAGCGTCAACACCGGGGAGCTGTTTTTT. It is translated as CASSLNSVNTGELFF. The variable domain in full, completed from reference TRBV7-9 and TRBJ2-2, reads DTGVSQNPRHKITKRGQNVTFRCDPISEHNRLYWYRQTLGQGPEFLTYFQNEAQLEKSRLLSDRFSAERPKGSFSTLEIQRTEQGDSAMYLCASSLNSVNTGELFFGEGSRLTVL.